Given below is one TCR beta chain in context. V gave up 2 bases and J gave up 3 bases; unmatched junction bases: 4. CDR1 MNHEY and CDR2 SVGAGI come from the germline V gene. The CDR3 has 15 residues. In the authors' workflow: For nucleated cells, counts were estimated from reference gene primer amplification. Libraries were prepared by immunoSEQ multiplex PCR; TCRdb keeps only in-frame clonotypes and omits some of them. That table furnishes V, J and clone size, whereas the DNA furnished D and trimming. This repertoire shows about 260,000 clones, approximately 84% found once; its top ten account for 7.5% to 9%. This specimen belongs to a study of blood T cell repertoires in COVID-19. Study details: Sites in the United States, Italy and Spain provided acute and convalescent COVID-19 samples. The cDNA or gDNA used as material had been derived from T cells, B-cell-depleted T cells, or PBMCs.

The chain uses TRBV6-5 and TRBJ2-3; 8 bases agree with TRBD2. The receptor's source is a human donor in a cohort sampled during active COVID-19. Specimen: peripheral blood. The CDR3 DNA follows: TGTGCCAGCAGTTACGGGGCGGGGGGAACAGATACGCAGTATTTT. Translated: CASSYGAGGTDTQYF.